These T cell receptor beta chains were read from a single sample in a study of T cell repertoires in cytomegalovirus infection. These receptors are not linked to any known antigen. TCRdb recomputed calls from the reads with MiXCR, one row per CDR3 protein. In the table there are hundreds of thousands of distinct CDR3 sequences, roughly a third of which are singletons. The sample in question was cultured PBMCs, obtained from culture after CMV antigen stimulation. The source is a human donor in good health (CMV status not recorded). Some clones in this sample may be carry-over from other donors' samples. Both conserved end residues are part of each CDR3. A D gene is named only where the DNA matches it firmly. Rows give clone size only sometimes, using once, few, many, or a class for an expanded clone.

CDR3 protein: CAISEGPDRVGGNTIYF
CDR3 DNA: TGTGCCATCAGTGAAGGCCCGGACAGGGTCGGAGGAAACACCATATATTTT
CDR3 length: 17
J gene: TRBJ1-3
V gene: TRBV10-3
D gene: TRBD1
clone size: few

CDR3 protein: CASSPPTGNTGELFF
CDR3 DNA: TGTGCCAGCAGCCCACCCACAGGGAACACCGGGGAGCTGTTTTTT
CDR3 length: 15
J gene: TRBJ2-2
V gene: TRBV9
D gene: NA
clone size: NA

CDR3 protein: CASSLQPSGTRSSTDTQYF
CDR3 DNA: TGCGCCAGCAGCTTGCAGCCTAGCGGGACTCGTTCTAGCACAGATACGCAGTATTTT
CDR3 length: 19
J gene: TRBJ2-3
V gene: TRBV5-1
D gene: TRBD2
clone size: NA

CDR3 protein: CATSTELTDTQYF
CDR3 DNA: TGTGCCACCAGCACCGAGCTCACAGATACGCAGTATTTT
CDR3 length: 13
J gene: TRBJ2-3
V gene: TRBV15
D gene: NA
clone size: few

CDR3 protein: CSARPGRVNTEAFF
CDR3 DNA: TGCAGTGCTAGACCCGGGCGGGTGAACACTGAAGCTTTCTTT
CDR3 length: 14
J gene: TRBJ1-1
V gene: TRBV20-1
D gene: NA
clone size: NA

CDR3 protein: CASSFDSSYNEQFF
CDR3 DNA: TGTGCCAGCAGTTTTGACAGCTCCTACAATGAGCAGTTCTTC
CDR3 length: 14
J gene: TRBJ2-1
V gene: TRBV7-2
D gene: NA
clone size: many

CDR3 protein: CATSGREGEAGANVLTF
CDR3 DNA: TGTGCCACCAGCGGGCGGGAGGGAGAGGCTGGGGCCAACGTCCTGACTTTC
CDR3 length: 17
J gene: TRBJ2-6
V gene: TRBV15
D gene: TRBD2
clone size: NA

CDR3 protein: CASSLGGLDEKLFF
CDR3 DNA: TGCGCCAGCAGCTTGGGTGGTCTGGATGAAAAACTGTTTTTT
CDR3 length: 14
J gene: TRBJ1-4
V gene: TRBV5-1
D gene: NA
clone size: few

CDR3 protein: CASSLTGYPSYEQYF
CDR3 DNA: TGTGCCAGCAGTCTGACTGGGTACCCCTCCTACGAGCAGTACTTC
CDR3 length: 15
J gene: TRBJ2-7
V gene: TRBV28
D gene: NA
clone size: NA

CDR3 protein: CASSYFLAGEETQYF
CDR3 DNA: TGTGCCAGCAGTTACTTCCTAGCGGGAGAAGAGACCCAGTACTTC
CDR3 length: 15
J gene: TRBJ2-5
V gene: TRBV6-2/TRBV6-3
D gene: TRBD2
clone size: NA

CDR3 protein: CASPTANTGELFF
CDR3 DNA: TGTGCCAGCCCGACAGCGAACACCGGGGAGCTGTTTTTT
CDR3 length: 13
J gene: TRBJ2-2
V gene: TRBV7-6
D gene: NA
clone size: few

CDR3 protein: CASSYWQDTGELFF
CDR3 DNA: TGTGCCAGCAGTTACTGGCAGGACACCGGGGAGCTGTTTTTT
CDR3 length: 14
J gene: TRBJ2-2
V gene: TRBV6-2/TRBV6-3
D gene: NA
clone size: NA

CDR3 protein: CASAPGLAIYEQYF
CDR3 DNA: TGTGCCAGCGCACCGGGACTAGCGATATACGAGCAGTACTTC
CDR3 length: 14
J gene: TRBJ2-7
V gene: TRBV7-2
D gene: TRBD2
clone size: few

CDR3 protein: CASSFDRVGGYTF
CDR3 DNA: TGTGCCAGCAGCTTTGACAGGGTGGGCGGCTACACCTTC
CDR3 length: 13
J gene: TRBJ1-2
V gene: TRBV7-2
D gene: TRBD1
clone size: NA

CDR3 protein: CATSRDLLTNEQFF
CDR3 DNA: TGTGCCACCAGCAGGGACCTCCTAACCAATGAGCAGTTCTTC
CDR3 length: 14
J gene: TRBJ2-1
V gene: TRBV15
D gene: NA
clone size: few

CDR3 protein: CASSSHDRIPEAFF
CDR3 DNA: TGTGCCAGCAGTTCCCACGACAGGATTCCTGAAGCTTTCTTT
CDR3 length: 14
J gene: TRBJ1-1
V gene: TRBV12-3/TRBV12-4
D gene: NA
clone size: few

CDR3 protein: CASSFTSGTTLYEQYF
CDR3 DNA: TGTGCCAGCAGTTTCACTTCAGGGACTACGTTATACGAGCAGTACTTC
CDR3 length: 16
J gene: TRBJ2-7
V gene: TRBV27
D gene: TRBD2
clone size: NA

CDR3 protein: CASSLATGGTQYF
CDR3 DNA: TGTGCCAGCAGCTTAGCGACGGGGGGGACCCAGTACTTC
CDR3 length: 13
J gene: TRBJ2-5
V gene: TRBV7-2
D gene: TRBD2
clone size: NA

CDR3 protein: CASSAGRASYNEQFF
CDR3 DNA: TGTGCCAGCAGCGCAGGGAGGGCGTCCTACAATGAGCAGTTCTTC
CDR3 length: 15
J gene: TRBJ2-1
V gene: TRBV7-2
D gene: TRBD2
clone size: NA

CDR3 protein: CASSYLTSVQETQYF
CDR3 DNA: TGTGCCAGCAGTTACCTAACTAGCGTCCAAGAGACCCAGTACTTC
CDR3 length: 15
J gene: TRBJ2-5
V gene: TRBV6-2/TRBV6-3
D gene: TRBD2
clone size: NA

CDR3 protein: CASSYSTETQYF
CDR3 DNA: TGTGCCAGCAGTTACTCAACGGAGACCCAGTACTTC
CDR3 length: 12
J gene: TRBJ2-5
V gene: TRBV6-6
D gene: NA
clone size: NA

CDR3 protein: CASSHSGHSYEQYF
CDR3 DNA: TGTGCCAGCAGCCATTCGGGACACTCCTACGAGCAGTACTTC
CDR3 length: 14
J gene: TRBJ2-7
V gene: TRBV7-6
D gene: NA
clone size: few

CDR3 protein: CASSATAGGLGSTEAFF
CDR3 DNA: TGTGCCAGCAGCGCGACAGCGGGGGGTCTAGGGAGCACTGAAGCTTTCTTT
CDR3 length: 17
J gene: TRBJ1-1
V gene: TRBV7-9
D gene: NA
clone size: few

CDR3 protein: CASSQAPGLAGEGETQYF
CDR3 DNA: TGCGCCAGCAGCCAAGCCCCGGGACTAGCGGGAGAGGGGGAGACCCAGTACTTC
CDR3 length: 18
J gene: TRBJ2-5
V gene: TRBV4-1
D gene: TRBD2
clone size: NA

CDR3 protein: CASSLFAGLASDEQFF
CDR3 DNA: TGTGCCAGCAGCTTATTTGCGGGACTAGCGTCAGATGAGCAGTTCTTC
CDR3 length: 16
J gene: TRBJ2-1
V gene: TRBV7-3
D gene: TRBD2
clone size: few

CDR3 protein: CASSSDGGSEKLFF
CDR3 DNA: TGTGCCAGCAGCTCCGATGGGGGGAGTGAAAAACTGTTTTTT
CDR3 length: 14
J gene: TRBJ1-4
V gene: TRBV7-2
D gene: NA
clone size: many

CDR3 protein: CASNTGGAGEKLFF
CDR3 DNA: TGTGCCAGCAACACAGGGGGCGCGGGAGAAAAACTGTTTTTT
CDR3 length: 14
J gene: TRBJ1-4
V gene: TRBV12-3/TRBV12-4
D gene: TRBD1
clone size: NA